The 10 T cell receptor beta chains listed next were all sequenced from one sample in a study of T cells after posttransplantation cyclophosphamide. Some clones are missing from TCRdb's copy, which holds only in-frame ones; the method was immunoSEQ multiplex PCR. The repertoire consists of approximately 30,000 clones, none detected only once. The specimen sequenced was PBMCs. These receptors originate from a woman aged 50 to 60 in good health and a related stem cell transplant donor.

This clone showed up many times. This chain connects TRBV7-9 to TRBJ1-1; D possibly corresponds to TRBD1 (5 bases). The V gene lost 5 bases and the J gene lost 10 bases, with 11 bases spanning the gap. There are 11 residues in the CDR3. In germline, CDR1 is SEHNR, CDR2 FQNEAQ (reference sequence). The DNA for the CDR3 is TGTGCCAGCAGCAAGGGGAGGGTAGCTTTCTTT. Its translation is CASSKGRVAFF.

This clone was picked up many times. The V gene is TRBV10-3, the J gene TRBJ1-3, with no clear D. This CDR3 comprises 17 residues. Germline CDR1 ENHRY, CDR2 SYGVKD. Between the trimmed V and J ends, which lost 2 bases and 0 bases, there was a span of 14 bases. The CDR3 protein is CAISEKPAVNSGNTIYF. CDR3 bases: TGTGCCATCAGTGAGAAGCCCGCCGTGAACTCTGGAAACACCATATATTTT.

This clone occurred many times. The chain combines TRBV6-2 or TRBV6-3 with TRBJ2-7; D is uncertain. CDR1 and CDR2 from the germline V gene are MNHEY and SVGEGT. The length of the CDR3 is 11 residues. V lost 6 bases, J lost 2 bases, and 5 bases lay in between. The CDR3 nucleotides read TGTGCCAGCAGCCAGACCTACGAGCAGTACTTC. Translation gives CASSQTYEQYF.

This clone was observed many times. The gene calls are TRBV5-5 and TRBJ2-7, with 8 bases fitting TRBD1. CDR1 and CDR2 from the germline V gene are SGHKS and YYEKEE (reference sequence). The CDR3 is 12 residues long. Germline trimming cut 7 bases from V and 3 bases from J; bases unmatched to any gene: 3. For the CDR3, the DNA is TGTGCCAGCCGACAGGGGAGCTACGAGCAGTACTTC. Protein sequence: CASRQGSYEQYF.

This clone has ten or more counts. This chain uses TRBV7-9 with TRBJ2-3, with D possibly being TRBD2 (6 bases). From germline, CDR1 is SEHNR and CDR2 FQNEAQ (reference sequence). V was pared by 5 bases and J by 4 bases, with 16 bases between. The CDR3 spans 15 residues. This CDR3 is CASSTRDLSPDTQYF. The CDR3 DNA follows: TGTGCCAGCAGCACCCGGGACTTGTCCCCAGATACGCAGTATTTT.

There are a few counts of this clone. The chain has TRBV29-1 and TRBJ2-5, with TRBD1 matching 7 bases. The germline CDR1 and CDR2 sequences are SQVTM and ANQGSEA. J lost 6 bases, V lost 3 bases, and 7 bases had no gene match. This CDR3 contains 13 residues. CDR3 in amino acids: CSVEKGQRQTQYF. The CDR3 nucleotides are TGCAGCGTTGAGAAGGGACAGAGGCAGACCCAGTACTTC.

Many counts were recorded for this clone. The chain links TRBV6-2 or TRBV6-3 to TRBJ2-3, with 7 bases matching TRBD2. V dropped 6 bases and J dropped 9; count of bases not matched to a gene: 6. The germline V gene encodes CDR1 MNHEY and CDR2 SVGEGT. This CDR3 is 12 amino acids long. The CDR3 coding sequence is TGTGCCAGCAGACTGGCGGGAGCAACGCAGTATTTT. Translated: CASRLAGATQYF.

This clone occurred many times. The chain uses TRBV27 and TRBJ2-6; no clear D. Germline-derived CDR1 and CDR2 are MNHEY and SMNVEV (reference sequence). Trimming shortened V by 6 bases and J by 0 bases, and 6 bases separated the two germline ends. This CDR3 region has 14 residues. The CDR3 DNA reads as TGTGCCAGCAGCCGGTTCTCTGGGGCCAACGTCCTGACTTTC. Encoded protein: CASSRFSGANVLTF.

In its sample, this clone was seen many times. V usage is TRBV30 and J usage is TRBJ1-4; unclear D gene. With 1 base removed from V and 8 bases from J, the gap between germline ends came to 20 bases. The V gene's germline CDR1 is GTSNPN and CDR2 SVGIG (reference sequence). CDR3 size: 16 residues. The CDR3 nucleotides read TGTGCCTGGAGTGAAGCATCGGTACCGCAGGCGGAAAAACTGTTTTTT. As protein: CAWSEASVPQAEKLFF.

In its sample, this clone was seen many times. The chain couples TRBV15 to TRBJ1-1; no clear D gene. Trimming left V 4 bases short and J 1 base short, with 13 bases between. This CDR3 is 15 amino acids long. Looked up from germline, CDR1 is LNHNV and CDR2 is YYDKDF (reference sequence). CDR3 sequence: CATSTTEAANTEAFF. In nucleotides, the CDR3 is TGTGCCACCAGCACCACAGAGGCAGCGAACACTGAAGCTTTCTTT.